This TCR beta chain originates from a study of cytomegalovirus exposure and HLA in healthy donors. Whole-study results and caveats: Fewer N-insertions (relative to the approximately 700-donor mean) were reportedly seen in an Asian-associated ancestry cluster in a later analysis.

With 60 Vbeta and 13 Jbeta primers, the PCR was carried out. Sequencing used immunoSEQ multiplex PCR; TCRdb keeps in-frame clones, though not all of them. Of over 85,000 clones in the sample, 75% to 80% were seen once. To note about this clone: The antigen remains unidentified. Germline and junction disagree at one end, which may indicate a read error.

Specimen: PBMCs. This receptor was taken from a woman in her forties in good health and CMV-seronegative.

In DNA, the CDR3 is TGTGCCAGCAGTAGGGACATCGGCAATCAGCCCCAGAATTTT. Amino acid sequence: CASSRDIGNQPQNF. The chain couples TRBV6-5 to TRBJ1-5; D is perhaps TRBD1 (6 bases). CDR1 and CDR2 from the germline V gene are MNHEY and SVGAGI. This CDR3 has 14 residues.